This TCR beta chain is drawn from a study of CD4 T cells in relation to SARS-CoV-2 and coronaviruses. The table came from immunoSEQ multiplex PCR; TCRdb's copy has only in-frame clones and leaves some out. The sample holds under 20,000 clones, 60% to 80% seen once. Before the COVID-19 pandemic, during about 2010-2018, CD4+ T cells were taken from unexposed donors. Isolation of CD4+ T cells took place after less than twelve days in culture. Germline-derived CDR1 and CDR2 are SGHDT and YYEEEE. V gave up 4 bases and J gave up 0 bases; unmatched junction bases: 1. This CDR3 region has 14 residues. To note about this clone: Its matching antigen is unknown.

The chain links TRBV5-6 to TRBJ2-1; TRBD2 matches 7 bases. The sample consisted of CD4+ T cells from PBMCs, cultured in vitro. This sequence originates from a human donor in good health. CDR3 sequence: CASSGGVSYNEQFF. CDR3 nucleotides: TGTGCCAGCAGCGGGGGGGTCTCCTACAATGAGCAGTTCTTC.